These T cell receptor beta chains were read from a single sample in a study of Ad26.COV2.S vaccination and SARS-CoV-2 variants. This table comes from immunoSEQ multiplex PCR, and its TCRdb copy is limited to in-frame clones, with some not included. In the table there are about 680,000 clones, 89% of which are singletons. Sequences were derived from peripheral blood, sampled in a trial of Ad26.COV2.S vaccine versus placebo. The receptors derive from a person between 18 and 60 years old who received the Ad26.COV2.S COVID-19 vaccine or a placebo. CDR3s include the opening cysteine and the closing phenylalanine or tryptophan. Fields, in order: clone size, J gene, V gene, D gene, CDR3 DNA, CDR3 protein. D genes are given only for firm matches. Expanded clones get a size class; other rows say once, few or many, or leave the size out.

>-|TRBJ2-3|TRBV14|TRBD2
TGTGCCAGCAGCCAAGGCCGTAGAAGAACTAGCGTCTCGGATACGCAGTATTTT
CASSQGRRRTSVSDTQYF
>-|TRBJ2-1|TRBV4-1|-
TGCGCCAGCAGCCACAAAGTCAACAACATATTCGACTACAATGAGCAGTTCTTC
CASSHKVNNIFDYNEQFF
>-|TRBJ1-2|TRBV10-2|TRBD1
TGCGCCAGCAGCCCCGGACAGGGTTACGGCTACACCTTC
CASSPGQGYGYTF
>-|TRBJ2-7|TRBV27|TRBD2
TGTGCCAGCAGTTTAGTTAGCGGGGCCTACGAGCAGTACTTC
CASSLVSGAYEQYF
>-|TRBJ2-1|TRBV7-2|-
TGTGCCAGCAGCTTAGCATCTACTTCTTACAATGAGCAGTTCTTC
CASSLASTSYNEQFF
>once|TRBJ1-4|TRBV6-5|-
TGTGCCAGCAGTATCCAAGGAACTAATGAAAAACTGTTTTTT
CASSIQGTNEKLFF
>-|TRBJ2-1|TRBV30|TRBD1
TGTGCCTGGAGACCCAAAGACAGGGATGAGCAGTTCTTC
CAWRPKDRDEQFF
>-|TRBJ1-5|TRBV19|TRBD1
TGTGCCAGTAGTCGGGACAGTGGCAATCAGCCCCAGCATTTT
CASSRDSGNQPQHF
>-|TRBJ1-2|TRBV30|-
TGTGCCTGGAGTGTAGACAACTATGGCTACACCTTC
CAWSVDNYGYTF
>-|TRBJ2-1|TRBV27|TRBD2
TGTGCCAGCAGTTCCGGGGGGGAGCGGGAGTTCTTC
CASSSGGEREFF
>-|TRBJ1-1|TRBV7-2|-
TGTGCCAGCAGCTCCCGTGACGACAACACTGAAGCTTTCTTT
CASSSRDDNTEAFF
>-|TRBJ1-2|TRBV7-9|-
TGTGCCAGCACCGAATCCTATAGGGGGACCTATGGCTACACCTTC
CASTESYRGTYGYTF
>-|TRBJ1-6|TRBV27|-
TGTGCCAGCAGTTTGGGGCTCAATTCACCCCTCCACTTT
CASSLGLNSPLHF
>once|TRBJ1-4|TRBV6-4|-
TGTGCCAGCAGTGACTCAGGGGGTCTTAATGAAAAACTGTTTTTT
CASSDSGGLNEKLFF
>-|TRBJ2-1|TRBV7-9|TRBD1
TGTGCCAGCAGCTCAGGGACAGCGTTCTACAATGAGCAGTTCTTC
CASSSGTAFYNEQFF
>once|TRBJ1-6|TRBV19|TRBD1
TGTGCCAGTAAGCCGACAGGGACGGATTCACCCCTCCACTTT
CASKPTGTDSPLHF
>-|TRBJ2-3|TRBV5-1|-
TGCGCCAGCAGCTTGAGTTTAGCTGGAAGCACAGATACGCAGTATTTT
CASSLSLAGSTDTQYF
>-|TRBJ2-1|TRBV5-5|TRBD1
TGTGCCAGCAGCGTGGGACAGGGTACTGAGCAGTTCTTC
CASSVGQGTEQFF
>-|TRBJ1-5|TRBV2|-
TGTGCCAGCGGTGGGGAAAAGGGAAATCAGCCCCAGCATTTT
CASGGEKGNQPQHF
>-|TRBJ2-1|TRBV18|TRBD1
TGTGCCAGCTCACCATTCTTTGGAGCCGGACAGGGAAGCAATGAGCAGTTCTTC
CASSPFFGAGQGSNEQFF
>-|TRBJ2-7|TRBV5-6|TRBD1
TGTGCCAGCAACGAGAACGGACAGGGGTGGAACTCCTACGAGCAGTACTTC
CASNENGQGWNSYEQYF
>once|TRBJ1-1|TRBV6-5|-
TGTGCCAGCAGTTTATTCCCGGGACGGGCTGAAGCTTTCTTT
CASSLFPGRAEAFF
>-|TRBJ1-4|TRBV9|-
TGTGCCAGCAGCGTAGCCGGGTGGGGAACTAATGAAAAACTGTTTTTT
CASSVAGWGTNEKLFF